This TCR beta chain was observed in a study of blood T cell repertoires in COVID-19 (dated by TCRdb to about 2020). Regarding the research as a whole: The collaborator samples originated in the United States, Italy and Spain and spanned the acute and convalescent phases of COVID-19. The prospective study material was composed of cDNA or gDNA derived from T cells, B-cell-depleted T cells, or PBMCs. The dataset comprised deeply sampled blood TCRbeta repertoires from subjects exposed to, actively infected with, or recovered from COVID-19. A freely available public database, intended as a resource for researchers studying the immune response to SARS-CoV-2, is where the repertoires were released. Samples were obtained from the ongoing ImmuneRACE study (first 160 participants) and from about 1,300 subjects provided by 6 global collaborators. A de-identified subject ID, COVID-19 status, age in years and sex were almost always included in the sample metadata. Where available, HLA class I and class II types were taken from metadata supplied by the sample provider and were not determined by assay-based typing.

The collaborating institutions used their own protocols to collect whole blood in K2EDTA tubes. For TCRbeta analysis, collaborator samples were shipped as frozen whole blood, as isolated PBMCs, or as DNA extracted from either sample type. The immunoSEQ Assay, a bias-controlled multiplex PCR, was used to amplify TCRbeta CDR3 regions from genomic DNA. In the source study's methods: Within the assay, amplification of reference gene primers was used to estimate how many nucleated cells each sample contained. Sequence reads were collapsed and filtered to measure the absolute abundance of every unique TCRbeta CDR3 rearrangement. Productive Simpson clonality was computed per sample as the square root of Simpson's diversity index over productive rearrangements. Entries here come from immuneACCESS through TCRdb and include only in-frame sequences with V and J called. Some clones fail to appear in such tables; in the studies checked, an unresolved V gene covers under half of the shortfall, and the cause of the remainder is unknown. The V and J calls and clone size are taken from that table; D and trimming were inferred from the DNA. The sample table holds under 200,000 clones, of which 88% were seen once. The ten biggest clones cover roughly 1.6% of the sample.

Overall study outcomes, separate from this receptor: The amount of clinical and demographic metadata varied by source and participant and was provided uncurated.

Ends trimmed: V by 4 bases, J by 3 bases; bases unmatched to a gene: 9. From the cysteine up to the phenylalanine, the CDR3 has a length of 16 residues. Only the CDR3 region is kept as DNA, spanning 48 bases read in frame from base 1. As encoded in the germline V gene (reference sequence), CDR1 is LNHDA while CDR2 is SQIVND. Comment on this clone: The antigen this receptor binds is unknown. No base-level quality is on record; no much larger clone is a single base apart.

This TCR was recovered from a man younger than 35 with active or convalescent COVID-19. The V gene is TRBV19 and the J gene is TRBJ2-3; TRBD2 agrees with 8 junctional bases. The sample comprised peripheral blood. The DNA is TGTGCCAGTAGTAGATTTCTGGGACTAGGAACAGATACGCAGTATTTT. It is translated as CASSRFLGLGTDTQYF. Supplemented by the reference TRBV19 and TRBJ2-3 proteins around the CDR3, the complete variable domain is DGGITQSPKYLFRKEGQNVTLSCEQNLNHDAMYWYRQDPGQGLRLIYYSQIVNDFQKGDIAEGYSVSREKKESFPLTVTSAQKNPTAFYLCASSRFLGLGTDTQYFGPGTRLTVL.